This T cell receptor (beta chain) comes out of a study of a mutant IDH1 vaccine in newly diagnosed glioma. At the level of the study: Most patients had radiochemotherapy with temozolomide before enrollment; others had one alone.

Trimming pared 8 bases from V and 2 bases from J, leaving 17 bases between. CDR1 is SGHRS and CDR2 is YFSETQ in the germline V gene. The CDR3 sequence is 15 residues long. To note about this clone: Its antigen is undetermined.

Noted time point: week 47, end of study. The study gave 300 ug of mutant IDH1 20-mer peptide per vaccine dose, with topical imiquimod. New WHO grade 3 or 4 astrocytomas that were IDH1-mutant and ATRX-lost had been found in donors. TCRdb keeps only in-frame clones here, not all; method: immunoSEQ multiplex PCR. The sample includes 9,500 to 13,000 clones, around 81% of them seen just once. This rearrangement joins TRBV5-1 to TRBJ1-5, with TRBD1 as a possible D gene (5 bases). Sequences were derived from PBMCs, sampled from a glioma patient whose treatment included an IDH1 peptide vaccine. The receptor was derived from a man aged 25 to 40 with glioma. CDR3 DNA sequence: TGCGCCAGTTCTCCTGGAGGGGTCCGCAATCAGCCCCAGCATTTT. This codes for CASSPGGVRNQPQHF.